Shown below are 2 T cell receptor beta chains from a single sample sequenced in a study of T cells in Graves' hyperthyroidism and ophthalmopathy. Researchers took RNA transcripts and amplified the TCR beta CDR3 regions from them. TCR CDR3 underwent first-round RT-PCR with the HTBI primer set. TCRdb re-derived calls from the multiplex PCR reads in MiXCR, one entry per CDR3 protein. The sample has hundreds of thousands of distinct CDR3 sequences, over 35% seen once; the top ten hold less than 35%. The sequencing input was blood. These receptors all come from a woman in her 40s with Graves' hyperthyroidism.

CDR3 in amino acids: CASEQGAFAEAFF. In DNA form, the CDR3 reads TGTGCCAGTGAACAGGGGGCGTTCGCTGAAGCTTTCTTT. The rearrangement joins TRBV19 to TRBJ1-1, with 9 positions matching TRBD1. This CDR3 has 13 residues. The V and J ends lost 8 bases and 6 bases, in that order; junction bases with no gene match: 7. Germline CDR1 reads LNHDA; CDR2 reads SQIVND (reference sequence).

V usage is TRBV5-4 and J usage is TRBJ1-1; perhaps TRBD1 as D (5 bases). Germline assignment: CDR1 SGHNT and CDR2 YYREEE (reference sequence). This CDR3 spans 12 amino acids. Trimming pared 1 base from V and 10 bases from J, leaving 11 bases between. The CDR3 spells CASSLQGTRAFF. CDR3 bases: TGTGCCAGCAGCTTGCAGGGAACCAGAGCTTTCTTT.